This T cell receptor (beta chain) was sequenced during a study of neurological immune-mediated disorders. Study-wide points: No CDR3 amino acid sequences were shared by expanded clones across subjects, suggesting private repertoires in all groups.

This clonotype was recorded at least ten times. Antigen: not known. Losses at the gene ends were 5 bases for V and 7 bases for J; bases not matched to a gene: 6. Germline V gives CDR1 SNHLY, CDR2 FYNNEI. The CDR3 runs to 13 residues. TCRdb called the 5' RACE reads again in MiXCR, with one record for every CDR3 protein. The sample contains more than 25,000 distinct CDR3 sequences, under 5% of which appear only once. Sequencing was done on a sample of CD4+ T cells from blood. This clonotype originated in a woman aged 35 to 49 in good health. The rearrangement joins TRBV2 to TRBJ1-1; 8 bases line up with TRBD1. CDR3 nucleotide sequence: TGTGCCAGCAGTCTACAGGGGGGCAGTGAAGCTTTCTTT. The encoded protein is CASSLQGGSEAFF.